The T cell receptor (beta chain) described here comes from a study of blood T cells in healthy people across ages (dated by TCRdb to between 2014 and 2016). With respect to the entire study: In model experiments, roughly one uniquely barcoded TCR beta cDNA molecule per two T cells was captured by template switching. Donors of different ages were randomly distributed across sequencing lanes to avoid experimental bias. Age-related changes in TCR beta repertoire diversity were measured in the study by deep sequencing normalized with unique cDNA molecular identifiers. The donors were divided into four age groups: young (average around 15 years), middle-aged (approximately 39), aged (around 59) and long-lived (about 90). Two additional independent replicas of 1 million unique cDNA reads from the same blood draw were analyzed for two donors (one aged 18 to 30 and one aged 80 or older).

What the authors observed across the whole study: Compared with the aged group, the long-lived group had more naive CD4+ T cells, fewer expanded clones and increased TCR diversity, a pattern suggesting age selection. Bulk unsorted PBMC profiling prevented conclusive comparison of naive and antigen-experienced compartments. The CMV infection status of donors was not known, potentially confounding age-related changes in expanded clonotypes. Observed TCR beta diversity per million T cells fell roughly linearly with age, and a significant reduction was already apparent by age around 39. Total diversity estimates from one million sequenced T cells were considered lower bounds and underestimates. The percentage of naive T cells measured by flow cytometry correlated strongly with observed TCR beta diversity.

The approximately 41 donors, aged 6 to 90 years, were systemically healthy Caucasian individuals from Russia. Around 10 milliliters of peripheral blood were drawn from each donor into EDTA-treated Vacutainer tubes. Ficoll-Paque density-gradient centrifugation was used to isolate PBMCs, with at least 6 million per sample. Total RNA, at least 5 micrograms per sample, was extracted from PBMCs with Trizol reagent. The percentages of naive CD45RAhigh/CD27high T cells were determined by flow cytometry on a PBMC aliquot from every donor. Taken from the germline V gene (reference sequence), the CDR1 and CDR2 loops are LGHDT and YNNKEL. The V end gives up 3 bases and the J end 9 bases, leaving 7 bases in the junction not matched to a gene. Taken from cysteine to phenylalanine, the CDR3 has 14 residues. The only DNA kept is the CDR3, 42 bases in frame from the first base. This clonotype occurred a few times. Which antigen it targets is not known. No much larger clonotype is one base removed from it; base qualities were not supplied.

The library was produced with 5' RACE. The data were produced on an Illumina HiSeq 2500. The second PCR ran for about 6 to 11 cycles and used a J-beta primer mix along with a sample-barcoded 5' primer. Each TCR beta cDNA molecule received a unique molecular identifier from a template-switch 5' adaptor carrying 12 random nucleotides. At least 2.5 million CDR3-containing paired-end reads were obtained from each sample. First-strand cDNA synthesis was performed from all RNA using the Mint cDNA synthesis kit, with priming by a TRBC-specific oligonucleotide. All cDNA was treated with uracil-DNA glycosylase and then went through a first 18-cycle PCR with the universal primers M1SS and BC2_uni_R. The paper's processing steps were these. For normalization, 1 million high-quality reads were randomly selected from each sample, with every read carrying a distinct molecular identifier. Instead of being binned into consensus sequences, reads with shared molecular identifiers were discarded. CDR3 identification, clonotype clustering and error correction used MiTCR with a Q25 quality threshold and the strictest error-elimination algorithm. A nonparametric unseen species model using Euler transformation provided a lower-bound estimate of total TCR beta diversity. TCRdb passed the public sequencing reads through fastp at Q25 and MiXCR, retaining productive beta sequences. CDR3 protein duplicates are merged, each entry listing the most common genes and DNA. These V and J calls derive from TCRdb rather than the authors' analysis. The sample yields roughly 730,000 distinct CDR3 sequences; just over 55% were counted once. The biggest ten clones account for 20% to 30% of the sample.

Specimen: blood. This TCR was recovered from a man aged 35 to 55 in good health. The chain links TRBV3-1 with TRBJ2-1, and 8 junction bases match TRBD1. The DNA sequence reads TGTGCCAGCAGCCAGACAGGGGCAGGGCGTGAGCAGTTCTTC. This encodes CASSQTGAGREQFF.